Below are 13 T cell receptor beta chains sequenced from a single sample in a study of vaccination effects on CD4 cells after COVID-19. Investigators separated out CD4+ T cells once about 10 days of culture had passed. Each person got two doses of an mRNA SARS-CoV-2 vaccine, BNT162b2 or mRNA-1273. The antigens these receptors bind are not known. Some clones are missing from TCRdb's copy, which holds only in-frame ones; the method was immunoSEQ multiplex PCR. The repertoire holds around 47,000 clones, with about three quarters as singletons. The sample was CD4+ T cells from PBMCs cultured without peptide, taken after COVID-19 vaccination. These TCRs come from a human donor who received a COVID-19 vaccine.

The chain uses TRBV6-4 and TRBJ1-4, with a tentative D call TRBD1 (5 bases). The germline gives CDR1 MRHNA, CDR2 SNTAGT. V shed 7 bases and J shed 8 bases, with 20 bases lying between them. This CDR3 has 15 residues. The CDR3 here is CASTAGFARDEKLFF. CDR3 DNA sequence: TGTGCCAGCACGGCGGGGTTCGCACGGGACGAAAAACTGTTTTTT.

The chain couples TRBV7-6 to TRBJ1-1; no firm D call. The CDR3 has 14 amino acids. The V gene's germline CDR1 is SGHVS and CDR2 FNYEAQ. The germline V and J ends were trimmed by 2 bases and 1 base, with 8 bases remaining between them. The CDR3 here is CASSLPEGNTEAFF. CDR3 in DNA: TGTGCCAGCAGCTTACCCGAGGGGAACACTGAAGCTTTCTTT.

The rearrangement uses TRBV10-3 and TRBJ1-5; D remains ambiguous. The CDR3 sequence is 14 residues long. Trimming pared 4 bases from V and 6 bases from J, leaving 13 bases between. Germline CDR1 reads ENHRY; CDR2 reads SYGVKD. CDR3 DNA sequence: TGTGCCATCAGTGCTGGGCAGGTCAGTCAGCCCCAGCATTTT. This gives the protein CAISAGQVSQPQHF.

This clone occurred a few times. The rearrangement links TRBV19 to TRBJ1-1; TRBD1 aligns across 9 bases. This CDR3 has 14 residues. V lost 7 bases, J lost 5 bases, and 8 bases stayed unmatched. Germline loops: CDR1 LNHDA, CDR2 SQIVND (reference sequence). The CDR3 loop reads CASTGTGWGTEAFF. The CDR3 bases are TGTGCCAGTACCGGGACAGGGTGGGGAACTGAAGCTTTCTTT.

V and J are TRBV6-5 and TRBJ1-1; D is perhaps TRBD1 (5 bases). Germline assignment: CDR1 MNHEY and CDR2 SVGAGI. The ends were cut back, 5 bases at V and 12 bases at J, with 13 bases in the middle. This CDR3 is built from 11 residues. This chain's CDR3 is CASSNGAHSFF. The CDR3 coding sequence is TGTGCCAGCAGTAACGGGGCCCATTCTTTCTTT.

The chain has TRBV14 and TRBJ2-2; D gene uncertain. Germline V gene sequence: CDR1 SGHDN, CDR2 FVKESK. The CDR3 has 11 amino acids. Trimming left V 5 bases short and J 6 bases short, with 4 bases between. Here the CDR3 reads CASSTPGELFF. The CDR3 coding sequence is TGTGCCAGCAGCACCCCCGGGGAGCTGTTTTTT. Variable domain in full (rest from reference TRBV14 and TRBJ2-2): EAGVTQFPSHSVIEKGQTVTLRCDPISGHDNLYWYRRVMGKEIKFLLHFVKESKQDESGMPNNRFLAERTGGTYSTLKVQPAELEDSGVYFCASSTPGELFFGEGSRLTVL.

This rearrangement joins TRBV23-1 to TRBJ1-6, with D perhaps matching TRBD1 (5 bases). TRBV23-1 is an ORF for which the function is uncertain. The CDR3 has 14 amino acids. V was pared by 6 bases and J by 11 bases, with 17 bases between. CDR3 DNA sequence: TGCGCCAGCAGCACACCCCACAAGGGGCCACCCCTCCACTTT. Amino acids: CASSTPHKGPPLHF.

The rearrangement uses TRBV4-2 and TRBJ2-7; 9 bases are shared with TRBD2. The CDR3 length is 16 residues. V dropped 0 bases and J dropped 4; count of bases not matched to a gene: 7. CDR1 is LGHNA and CDR2 is YNFKEQ in the germline V gene. The DNA for the CDR3 is TGTGCCAGCAGCCAAGATTTAGCGGGGGTACAATACGAGCAGTACTTC. This codes for CASSQDLAGVQYEQYF.

The sample holds a few counts of this clone. The chain uses TRBV5-1 and TRBJ1-1, with D tentatively TRBD1 (5 bases). The ends were cut back, 0 bases at V and 1 base at J, with 10 bases in the middle. Looked up from germline, CDR1 is SGHRS and CDR2 is YFSETQ. The CDR3 has 15 amino acids. The DNA for the CDR3 is TGCGCCAGCAGCTTGGAGCGGGGGGGGAACACTGAAGCTTTCTTT. Translated, it gives CASSLERGGNTEAFF.

This chain uses TRBV6-6 with TRBJ1-4, with D tentatively TRBD1 (5 bases). This CDR3 has 13 amino acids. Germline CDR1 MNHNY, CDR2 SVGAGI (reference sequence). The V gene lost 5 bases and the J gene lost 8 bases, with 12 bases spanning the gap. CDR3 protein: CASSIGAREKLFF. The CDR3 DNA reads as TGTGCCAGCAGTATTGGGGCTAGGGAAAAACTGTTTTTT.

The rearrangement joins TRBV5-4 to TRBJ2-2, with 10 bases identical to TRBD1. Trimming took 1 base from V and 3 from J; bases not matched to a gene: 9. CDR1 is SGHNT and CDR2 is YYREEE in the germline V gene (reference sequence). The CDR3 totals 18 residues. The CDR3 sequence is CASSLKSSGTGDTGELFF. The CDR3 region has the DNA TGTGCCAGCAGCTTGAAGAGTTCCGGGACAGGGGACACCGGGGAGCTGTTTTTT.

This clone was recorded only once. The V and J genes are TRBV6-5 and TRBJ1-2; perhaps TRBD1 as D (5 bases). CDR1 MNHEY and CDR2 SVGAGI come from the germline V gene. Trimming took 2 bases from V and 7 from J, leaving 11 bases between them. The CDR3 loop spans 13 amino acids. CDR3 sequence: CASSYLQGAGYTF. The CDR3 region has the DNA TGTGCCAGCAGTTACCTGCAGGGCGCTGGCTACACCTTC.

In this sample, this clone turned up once. The V gene is TRBV6-5, the J gene TRBJ1-3; 8 positions agree with TRBD1. With V trimmed by 8 bases and J by 0 bases, 3 bases remained unmatched. This CDR3 is 14 amino acids long. Germline V gives CDR1 MNHEY, CDR2 SVGAGI. The chain's CDR3 is CASEDRDSGNTIYF. The CDR3 DNA is TGTGCCAGCGAGGACAGGGACTCTGGAAACACCATATATTTT.